This T cell receptor (beta chain) was identified in a study of blood T cell repertoires in COVID-19. Study-level information: The analysed material was cDNA or gDNA that came from T cells, B-cell-depleted T cells, or PBMCs.

The CDR3 is 15 amino acids. Germline values: CDR1 SGHDT, CDR2 YYEEEE. The V and J ends lost 0 bases and 4 bases respectively, with 8 bases between them. Per the authors' pipeline: Cell counts per sample came from amplifying reference gene primers. TCRdb's table, derived via immunoSEQ multiplex PCR, lists solely in-frame clones and lacks some. That table is the source of V, J and clone size, and D and trimming were worked out from the DNA. The repertoire holds under 200,000 clones, with 87% as singletons. Seattle cases were enrolled at active infection and followed longitudinally. Sequenced: peripheral blood. This receptor was taken from an older woman with COVID-19, enrolled during active disease. The J gene is TRBJ1-6, the V gene TRBV5-6; D unclear. The CDR3 sequence is CASSLDSTYNSPLHF. DNA of the CDR3: TGTGCCAGCAGCTTGGACAGTACATATAATTCACCCCTCCACTTT.